The clone carrying this T cell receptor (beta chain) has more than one count but fewer than ten. The antigen is not known. These data belong to a study of T-cell memory formation after mild COVID-19. Study observations and caveats: Unconfirmed was the SARS-CoV-2 specificity of second-wave clones that peaked on day 37. Researchers report contracting CD4+ clones mostly in CM and EM, with CD8+ clones in EMRA.

This CDR3 comprises 12 residues. CDR1 and CDR2 from the germline V gene are SEHNR and FQNEAQ (reference sequence). V shed 5 bases, J shed 13 bases, and the junction held 8 bases outside the gene matches. TCR alpha and TCR beta cDNA libraries carrying sample barcodes and UMIs came from 5'RACE with constant-segment primers. TCRdb independently ran MiXCR on the 5' RACE reads; one entry per CDR3 protein. Of about 350,000 distinct CDR3 sequences listed, 12% to 15% are singletons. The specimen was PBMCs or a T cell subset sorted from them (not recorded which). The V and J genes are TRBV7-9 and TRBJ2-1; TRBD1 agrees at 7 bases. The sequence derives from a man younger than 35 who had mild COVID-19 (a few samples of this study predate the infection). Cell type and time point are not known. CDR3 sequence reads: CASSTRDSNQFF. CDR3 sequence (DNA): TGTGCCAGCAGCACAAGGGACAGCAATCAGTTCTTC.